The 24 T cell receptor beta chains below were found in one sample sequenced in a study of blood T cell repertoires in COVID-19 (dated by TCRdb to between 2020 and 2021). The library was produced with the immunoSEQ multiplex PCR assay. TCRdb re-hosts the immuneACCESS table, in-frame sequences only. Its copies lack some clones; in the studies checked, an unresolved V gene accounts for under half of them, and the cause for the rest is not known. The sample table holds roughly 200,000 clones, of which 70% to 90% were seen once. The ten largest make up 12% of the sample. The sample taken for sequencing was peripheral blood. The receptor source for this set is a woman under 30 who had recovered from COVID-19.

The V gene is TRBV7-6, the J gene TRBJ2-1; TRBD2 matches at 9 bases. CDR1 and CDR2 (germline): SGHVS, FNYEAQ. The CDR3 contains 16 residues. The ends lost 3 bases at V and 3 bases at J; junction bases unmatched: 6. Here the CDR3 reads CASSLAGTSSYNEQFF. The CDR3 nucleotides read TGTGCCAGCAGCTTGGCCGGGACTAGCAGCTACAATGAGCAGTTCTTC.

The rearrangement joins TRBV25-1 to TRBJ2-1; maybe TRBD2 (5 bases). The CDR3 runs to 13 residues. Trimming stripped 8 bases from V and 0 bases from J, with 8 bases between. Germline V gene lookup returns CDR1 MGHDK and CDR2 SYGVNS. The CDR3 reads CASGTSSYNEQFF. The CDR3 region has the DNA TGTGCCAGCGGTACTAGCTCCTACAATGAGCAGTTCTTC.

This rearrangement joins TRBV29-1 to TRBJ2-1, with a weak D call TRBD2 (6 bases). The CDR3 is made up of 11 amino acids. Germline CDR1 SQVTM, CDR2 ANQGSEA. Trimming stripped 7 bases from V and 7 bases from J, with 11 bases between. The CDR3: CSAARGNEQFF. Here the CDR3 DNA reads TGCAGCGCCGCTCGGGGGAATGAGCAGTTCTTC.

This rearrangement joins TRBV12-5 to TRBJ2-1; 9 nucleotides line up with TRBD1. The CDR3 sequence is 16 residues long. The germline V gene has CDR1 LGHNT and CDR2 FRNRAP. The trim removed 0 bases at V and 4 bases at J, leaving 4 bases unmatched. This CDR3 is CASGLVTGGLYNEQFF. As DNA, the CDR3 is TGTGCTAGTGGTTTGGTGACAGGGGGTCTTTACAATGAGCAGTTCTTC.

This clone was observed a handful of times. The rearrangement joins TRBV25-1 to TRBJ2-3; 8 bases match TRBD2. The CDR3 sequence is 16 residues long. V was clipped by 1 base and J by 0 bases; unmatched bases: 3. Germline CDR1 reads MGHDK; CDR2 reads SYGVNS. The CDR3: CASSESSSGSTDTQYF. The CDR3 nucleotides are TGTGCCAGCAGTGAATCTTCTAGCGGGAGCACAGATACGCAGTATTTT.

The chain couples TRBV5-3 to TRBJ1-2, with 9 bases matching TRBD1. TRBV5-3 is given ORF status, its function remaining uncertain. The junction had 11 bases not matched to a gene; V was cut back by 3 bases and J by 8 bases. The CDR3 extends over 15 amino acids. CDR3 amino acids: CARSSWDRADGGYTF. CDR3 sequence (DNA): TGTGCCAGAAGCTCGTGGGACAGGGCTGATGGAGGCTACACCTTC.

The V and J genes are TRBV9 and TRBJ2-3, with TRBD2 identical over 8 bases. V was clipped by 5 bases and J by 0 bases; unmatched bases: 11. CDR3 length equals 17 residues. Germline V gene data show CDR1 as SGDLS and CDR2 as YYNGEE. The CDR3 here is CASSLPQLAESTDTQYF. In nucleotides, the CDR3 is TGTGCCAGCAGTCTCCCTCAACTAGCGGAGAGCACAGATACGCAGTATTTT.

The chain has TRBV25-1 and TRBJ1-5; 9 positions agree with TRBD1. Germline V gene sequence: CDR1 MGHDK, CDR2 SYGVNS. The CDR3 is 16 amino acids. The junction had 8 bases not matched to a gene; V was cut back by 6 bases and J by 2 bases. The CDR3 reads CASRGGGQGGNQPQHF. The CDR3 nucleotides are TGTGCCAGCAGAGGGGGGGGACAGGGAGGCAATCAGCCCCAGCATTTT.

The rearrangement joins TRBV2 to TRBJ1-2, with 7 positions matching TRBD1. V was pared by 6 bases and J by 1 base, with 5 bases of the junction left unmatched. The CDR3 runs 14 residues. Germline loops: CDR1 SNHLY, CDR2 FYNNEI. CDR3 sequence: CASRKTGYNYGYTF. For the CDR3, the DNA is TGTGCCAGCAGGAAGACAGGGTATAACTATGGCTACACCTTC.

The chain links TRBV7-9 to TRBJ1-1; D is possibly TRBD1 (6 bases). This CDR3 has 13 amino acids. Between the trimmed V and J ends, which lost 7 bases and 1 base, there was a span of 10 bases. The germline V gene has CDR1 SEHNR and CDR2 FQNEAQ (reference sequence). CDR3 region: CASNQDRNTEAFF. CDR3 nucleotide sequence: TGTGCCAGCAACCAGGACAGGAACACTGAAGCTTTCTTT.

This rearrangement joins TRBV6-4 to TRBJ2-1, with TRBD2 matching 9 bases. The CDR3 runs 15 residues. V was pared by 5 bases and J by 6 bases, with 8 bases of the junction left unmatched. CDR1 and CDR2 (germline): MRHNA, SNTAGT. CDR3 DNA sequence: TGTGCCAGCAGTAAGGATGCGGGAGGGGGCAATGAGCAGTTCTTC. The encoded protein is CASSKDAGGGNEQFF.

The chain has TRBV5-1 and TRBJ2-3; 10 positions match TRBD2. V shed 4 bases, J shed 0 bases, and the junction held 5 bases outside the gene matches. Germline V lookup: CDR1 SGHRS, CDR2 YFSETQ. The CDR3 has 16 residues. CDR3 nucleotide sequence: TGCGCCAGCAGCCCAGAGACTAGCGGGAGCACAGATACGCAGTATTTT. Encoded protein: CASSPETSGSTDTQYF.

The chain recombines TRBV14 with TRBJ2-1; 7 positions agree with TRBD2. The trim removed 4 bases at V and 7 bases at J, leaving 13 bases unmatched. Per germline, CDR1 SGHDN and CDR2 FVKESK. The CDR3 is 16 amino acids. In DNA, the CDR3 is TGTGCCAGCAGCCCGTGGGAGGGGAATTTAGGGAATGAGCAGTTCTTC. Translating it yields CASSPWEGNLGNEQFF.

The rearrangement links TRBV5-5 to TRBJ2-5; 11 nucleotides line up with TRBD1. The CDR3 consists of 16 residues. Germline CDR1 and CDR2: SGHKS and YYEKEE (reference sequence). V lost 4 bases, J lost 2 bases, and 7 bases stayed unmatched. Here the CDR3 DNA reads TGTGCCAGCAGCCACGATGGGACAGGGGGGCAAGAGACCCAGTACTTC. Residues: CASSHDGTGGQETQYF.

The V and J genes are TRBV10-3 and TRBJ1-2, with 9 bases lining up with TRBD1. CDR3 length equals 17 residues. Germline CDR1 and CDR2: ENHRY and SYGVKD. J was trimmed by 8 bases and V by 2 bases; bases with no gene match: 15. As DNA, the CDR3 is TGTGCCATCAGTGAGAACCGAGCAACAACAGGGGGCAGAGGCTACACCTTC. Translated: CAISENRATTGGRGYTF.

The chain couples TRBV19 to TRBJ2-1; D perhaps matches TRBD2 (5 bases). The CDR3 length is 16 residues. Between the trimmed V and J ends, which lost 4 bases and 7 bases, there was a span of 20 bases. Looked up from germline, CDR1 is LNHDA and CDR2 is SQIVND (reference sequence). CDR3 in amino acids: CASSTRLAGLGNEQFF. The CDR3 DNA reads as TGTGCCAGTAGTACCCGACTGGCGGGTTTAGGAAATGAGCAGTTCTTC.

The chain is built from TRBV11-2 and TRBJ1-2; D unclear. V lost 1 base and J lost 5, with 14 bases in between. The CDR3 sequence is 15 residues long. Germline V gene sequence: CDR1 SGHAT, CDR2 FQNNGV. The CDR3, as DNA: TGTGCCAGCAGCTTAGGGCAGTACAAGGAGTATGGCTACACCTTC. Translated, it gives CASSLGQYKEYGYTF.

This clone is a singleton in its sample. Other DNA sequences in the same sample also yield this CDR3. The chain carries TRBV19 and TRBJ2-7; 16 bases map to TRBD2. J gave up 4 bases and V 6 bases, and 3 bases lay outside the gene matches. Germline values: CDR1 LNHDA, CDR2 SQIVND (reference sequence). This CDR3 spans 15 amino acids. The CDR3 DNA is TGTGCCAGTAGCAGGGGACTAGCGGGAGGGTACGAGCAGTACTTC. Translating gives CASSRGLAGGYEQYF.

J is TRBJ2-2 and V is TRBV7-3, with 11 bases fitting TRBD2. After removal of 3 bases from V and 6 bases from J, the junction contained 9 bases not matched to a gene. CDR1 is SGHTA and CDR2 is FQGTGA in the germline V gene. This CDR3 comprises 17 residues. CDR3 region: CASSFPSGRPFSGELFF. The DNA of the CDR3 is TGTGCCAGCAGCTTTCCTAGCGGGAGGCCCTTCTCCGGGGAGCTGTTTTTT.

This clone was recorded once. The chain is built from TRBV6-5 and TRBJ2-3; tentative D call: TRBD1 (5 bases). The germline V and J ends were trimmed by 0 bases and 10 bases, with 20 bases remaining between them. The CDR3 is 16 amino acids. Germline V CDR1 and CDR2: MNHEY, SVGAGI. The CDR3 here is CASSYSTPRALRAQYF. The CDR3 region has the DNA TGTGCCAGCAGTTACTCGACCCCCAGGGCTTTAAGGGCGCAGTATTTT.

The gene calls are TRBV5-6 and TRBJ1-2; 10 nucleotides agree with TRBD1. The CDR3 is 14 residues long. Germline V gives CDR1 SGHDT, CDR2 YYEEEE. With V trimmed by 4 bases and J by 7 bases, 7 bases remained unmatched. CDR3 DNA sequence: TGTGCCAGCAGCACCGGGACAGGGGCGGGTGGCTACACCTTC. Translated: CASSTGTGAGGYTF.

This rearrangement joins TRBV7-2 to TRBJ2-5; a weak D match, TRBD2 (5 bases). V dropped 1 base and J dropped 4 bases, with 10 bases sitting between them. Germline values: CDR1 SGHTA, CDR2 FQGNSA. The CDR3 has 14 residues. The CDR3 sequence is CASSLVVEGETQYF. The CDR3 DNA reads TGTGCCAGCAGCTTAGTGGTCGAGGGAGAGACCCAGTACTTC.

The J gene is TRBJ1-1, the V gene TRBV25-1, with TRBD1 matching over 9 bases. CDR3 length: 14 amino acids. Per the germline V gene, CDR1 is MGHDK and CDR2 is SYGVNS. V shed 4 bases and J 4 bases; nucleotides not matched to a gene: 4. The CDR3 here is CASSGTGGSTEAFF. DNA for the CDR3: TGTGCCAGCAGTGGAACAGGGGGCTCCACTGAAGCTTTCTTT.

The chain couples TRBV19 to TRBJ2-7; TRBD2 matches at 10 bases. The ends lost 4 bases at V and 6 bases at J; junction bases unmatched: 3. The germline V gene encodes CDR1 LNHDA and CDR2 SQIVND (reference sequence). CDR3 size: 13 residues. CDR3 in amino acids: CASSTGLASEQYF. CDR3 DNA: TGTGCCAGTAGTACGGGACTAGCGAGCGAGCAGTACTTC.